The 23 T cell receptor beta chains reported below all come from one sample, sequenced in a study of OX40 agonist ivuxolimab in advanced cancers. TCRdb's table, derived via immunoSEQ multiplex PCR, lists solely in-frame clones and lacks some. The sample consists of roughly 93,000 clones, around 90% of them appearing once. The specimen was CD4+ or CD8+ T cells sorted from blood, collected in a trial of the OX40 agonist ivuxolimab. These receptors all come from an adult with an advanced solid tumor such as melanoma, head and neck, liver or kidney cancer.

V is TRBV6-5 and J is TRBJ2-7; 9 nucleotides agree with TRBD1. CDR1 and CDR2 from the germline V gene are MNHEY and SVGAGI. The CDR3 is made up of 15 amino acids. The junction had 6 bases not matched to a gene; V was cut back by 0 bases and J by 6 bases. The CDR3 spells CASSYSGTGNLEQYF. The CDR3 DNA reads as TGTGCCAGCAGTTACTCCGGGACAGGGAACCTCGAGCAGTACTTC.

The chain's CDR3 is CASSLNGWVGDTEAFF. The CDR3 nucleotides read TGTGCCAGCAGCTTAAATGGGTGGGTCGGAGACACTGAAGCTTTCTTT. This chain connects TRBV7-9 to TRBJ1-1; D remains unclear. This CDR3 contains 16 residues. The germline V gene encodes CDR1 SEHNR and CDR2 FQNEAQ (reference sequence). Trimming shortened V by 2 bases and J by 3 bases, and 16 bases separated the two germline ends. The full variable domain, rest sourced from reference TRBV7-9 and TRBJ1-1, is DTGVSQNPRHKITKRGQNVTFRCDPISEHNRLYWYRQTLGQGPEFLTYFQNEAQLEKSRLLSDRFSAERPKGSFSTLEIQRTEQGDSAMYLCASSLNGWVGDTEAFFGQGTRLTVV.

The chain links TRBV2 to TRBJ1-1; 7 nucleotides align to TRBD1. V lost 6 bases, J lost 3 bases, and 7 bases stayed unmatched. The germline V gene has CDR1 SNHLY and CDR2 FYNNEI. This CDR3 spans 14 amino acids. CDR3 sequence (DNA): TGTGCCAGCAGCAGACAGGGAGGTGACACTGAAGCTTTCTTT. Encoded protein: CASSRQGGDTEAFF.

The genes are TRBV5-1 and TRBJ1-2; TRBD1 might be the D (5 bases). This CDR3 has 14 residues. V lost 4 bases, J lost 8 bases, and 18 bases lay in between. Germline V CDR1 and CDR2: SGHRS, YFSETQ. CDR3 protein: CASSPGTATQGYTF. Here the CDR3 DNA reads TGCGCCAGCAGCCCCGGGACGGCAACTCAGGGCTACACCTTC.

The chain combines TRBV30 with TRBJ2-7, with a possible D match to TRBD2 (6 bases). Per germline, CDR1 GTSNPN and CDR2 SVGIG (reference sequence). Trimming stripped 3 bases from V and 5 bases from J, with 11 bases between. The CDR3 is made up of 12 amino acids. The CDR3 protein is CAWRMGRNEQYF. The CDR3 DNA is TGTGCCTGGAGGATGGGGAGGAACGAGCAGTACTTC.

This clone was found a few times. The chain uses TRBV18 and TRBJ1-1, with D unresolved. V lost 4 bases to trimming and J lost 4 bases, with 10 bases between them. The germline CDR1 and CDR2 sequences are KGHSH and LQKENI. The CDR3 is 13 amino acids. The CDR3 coding sequence is TGTGCCAGCTCACTCGTGGCCTCCACTGAAGCTTTCTTT. Protein: CASSLVASTEAFF.

The chain is built from TRBV19 and TRBJ2-3, with 7 bases aligning to TRBD1. V shed 8 bases, J shed 2 bases, and the junction held 7 bases outside the gene matches. The CDR3 loop spans 14 amino acids. The V gene's germline CDR1 is LNHDA and CDR2 SQIVND (reference sequence). In DNA, the CDR3 is TGTGCCAGTCACCGGGACAGAAACACAGATACGCAGTATTTT. It translates to CASHRDRNTDTQYF.

V is TRBV5-1 and J is TRBJ1-2; 9 bases agree with TRBD1. In germline, CDR1 is SGHRS, CDR2 YFSETQ. V shed 0 bases, J shed 7 bases, and the junction held 7 bases outside the gene matches. The CDR3 covers 15 residues. CDR3 sequence (DNA): TGCGCCAGCAGCTTGGGACAGGGGGACTCTCCTGGCTACACCTTC. Its translation: CASSLGQGDSPGYTF.

V usage is TRBV25-1 and J usage is TRBJ1-1, with 7 bases lining up with TRBD1. Germline CDR1 MGHDK, CDR2 SYGVNS. V shed 3 bases and J 4 bases; nucleotides not matched to a gene: 5. This CDR3 has 14 residues. As DNA, the CDR3 is TGTGCCAGCAGTGACCGACAGGGCCTCACTGAAGCTTTCTTT. This gives the protein CASSDRQGLTEAFF.

This chain joins TRBV11-3 and TRBJ2-6, with 10 bases lining up with TRBD1. The CDR3 sequence is 16 residues long. Germline CDR1 is SGHNT and CDR2 is YENEEA. Trimming cost V 6 bases and J 3 bases; bases outside gene matches: 5. For the CDR3, the DNA is TGTGCCAGCAGACGGGACAGGGGAAGTGGGGCCAACGTCCTGACTTTC. Protein: CASRRDRGSGANVLTF.

This chain links TRBV7-9 with TRBJ1-1; TRBD1 is a possible D gene (5 bases). Germline CDR1 reads SEHNR; CDR2 reads FQNEAQ (reference sequence). CDR3 length: 14 amino acids. Between the trimmed V and J ends, which lost 5 bases and 7 bases, there was a span of 17 bases. Here the CDR3 DNA reads TGTGCCAGCAGCAAAGAGCGGGGGACCCATGAAGCTTTCTTT. This sequence encodes CASSKERGTHEAFF.

This chain uses TRBV6-1 with TRBJ2-3, with 8 nucleotides matching TRBD1. V shed 5 bases and J 0 bases; nucleotides not matched to a gene: 4. The CDR3 runs 15 residues. Germline V gene sequence: CDR1 MNHNS, CDR2 SASEGT. The CDR3, as DNA: TGTGCCAGCAGTCGGACAGGGTCTAGCACAGATACGCAGTATTTT. Its translation: CASSRTGSSTDTQYF.

The chain carries TRBV30 and TRBJ2-1; D ambiguous. Germline lookup yields CDR1 GTSNPN and CDR2 SVGIG (reference sequence). This CDR3 contains 11 residues. V lost 5 bases to trimming and J lost 10 bases, with 12 bases between them. The chain's CDR3 is CAWPGPAEQFF. CDR3 nucleotide sequence: TGTGCCTGGCCGGGCCCCGCGGAGCAGTTCTTC. The whole variable domain, remainder taken from reference TRBV30 and TRBJ2-1, is SQTIHQWPATLVQPVGSPLSLECTVEGTSNPNLYWYRQAAGRGLQLLFYSVGIGQISSEVPQNLSASRPQDRQFILSSKKLLLSDSGFYLCAWPGPAEQFFGPGTRLTVL.

The rearrangement joins TRBV6-5 to TRBJ2-5; TRBD2 might be the D (7 bases). The CDR3 is 13 residues long. V was clipped by 9 bases and J by 5 bases, with 16 bases between them. CDR1 and CDR2 (germline): MNHEY, SVGAGI. CDR3 loop: CASLWGGEETQYF. CDR3 in DNA: TGTGCCAGTCTGTGGGGGGGCGAGGAGACCCAGTACTTC.

This clone was recorded only once. The rearrangement links TRBV5-1 to TRBJ1-2, with D perhaps matching TRBD1 (6 bases). From germline, CDR1 is SGHRS and CDR2 YFSETQ. This CDR3 spans 15 amino acids. V lost 0 bases to trimming and J lost 2 bases, with 11 bases between them. The CDR3 DNA is TGCGCCAGCAGCTTGGCATCAGGGGTGAACTATGGCTACACCTTC. Translation gives CASSLASGVNYGYTF.

The rearrangement uses TRBV6-5 and TRBJ1-6; 7 bases align to TRBD1. The CDR3 sequence is 15 residues long. J was trimmed by 9 bases and V by 6 bases; bases with no gene match: 11. Germline-derived CDR1 and CDR2 are MNHEY and SVGAGI. The chain's CDR3 is CASRAPGQMGSPLHF. The CDR3 DNA sequence: TGTGCCAGCAGGGCTCCGGGACAGATGGGTTCACCCCTCCACTTT.

The chain employs TRBV11-3 and TRBJ2-5; 10 bases agree with TRBD2. V dropped 5 bases and J dropped 5; count of bases not matched to a gene: 14. This CDR3 region has 17 residues. Germline V CDR1 and CDR2: SGHNT, YENEEA. CDR3 in amino acids: CASSRTGLAGVWETQYF. The CDR3 DNA sequence: TGTGCCAGCAGCAGAACCGGTCTAGCGGGAGTGTGGGAGACCCAGTACTTC.

CDR3 nucleotides: TGTGCCAGTAGTATCACAGGGACAGGGGACCCTAACTATGGCTACACCTTC. Translated, it gives CASSITGTGDPNYGYTF. The J gene is TRBJ1-2, the V gene TRBV19; 10 bases fit TRBD1. The V segment lost 3 bases and the J segment 0 bases; nucleotides outside the gene matches: 7. CDR3 length equals 17 residues. CDR1 is LNHDA and CDR2 is SQIVND in the germline V gene (reference sequence). The full variable domain, completed using reference TRBV19 and TRBJ1-2, is DGGITQSPKYLFRKEGQNVTLSCEQNLNHDAMYWYRQDPGQGLRLIYYSQIVNDFQKGDIAEGYSVSREKKESFPLTVTSAQKNPTAFYLCASSITGTGDPNYGYTFGSGTRLTVV.

The CDR3 nucleotides are TGTGCCACCAGCAGAGGAACGGTGAATGAGCAGTTCTTC. Encoded protein: CATSRGTVNEQFF. V and J are TRBV15 and TRBJ2-1, with no clear D. Germline V gene lookup returns CDR1 LNHNV and CDR2 YYDKDF (reference sequence). The CDR3 extends over 13 amino acids. V was cut by 1 base and J by 7 bases, with 8 bases left in between.

The chain is built from TRBV10-3 and TRBJ2-7; TRBD2 aligns across 12 bases. The CDR3 sequence is 15 residues long. V lost 3 bases, J lost 5 bases, and 5 bases stayed unmatched. Germline CDR1 is ENHRY and CDR2 is SYGVKD. CDR3 protein: CAISEGLAGMNEQYF. CDR3 sequence (DNA): TGTGCCATCAGTGAAGGACTAGCGGGAATGAACGAGCAGTACTTC.

The rearrangement joins TRBV7-9 to TRBJ1-4, with 10 bases that match TRBD1. CDR3 length: 15 amino acids. Germline CDR1 and CDR2: SEHNR and FQNEAQ (reference sequence). V shed 3 bases and J 8 bases; nucleotides not matched to a gene: 6. CDR3 DNA sequence: TGTGCCAGCAGCTTGGGGACAGGGGAGGGCGAAAAACTGTTTTTT. This sequence encodes CASSLGTGEGEKLFF.

J is TRBJ1-2 and V is TRBV6-5; D call uncertain. Looked up from germline, CDR1 is MNHEY and CDR2 is SVGAGI. This CDR3 spans 15 amino acids. Trimming removed 0 bases from V and 8 bases from J, with 16 bases in between. The CDR3 region is CASSYSYRGEQGYTF. The CDR3 nucleotides read TGTGCCAGCAGTTACTCTTATCGGGGAGAACAAGGCTACACCTTC.

The V and J genes are TRBV11-2 and TRBJ2-3; 7 nucleotides line up with TRBD2. This CDR3 is built from 16 residues. V was pared by 0 bases and J by 6 bases, with 9 bases of the junction left unmatched. Germline V CDR1 and CDR2: SGHAT, FQNNGV. The CDR3 here is CASSLENLGGFDTQYF. DNA of the CDR3: TGTGCCAGCAGCTTAGAGAACTTGGGAGGGTTCGATACGCAGTATTTT. The full variable domain, in which reference TRBV11-2 and TRBJ2-3 provide the parts outside the CDR3, is EAGVAQSPRYKIIEKRQSVAFWCNPISGHATLYWYQQILGQGPKLLIQFQNNGVVDDSQLPKDRFSAERLKGVDSTLKIQPAKLEDSAVYLCASSLENLGGFDTQYFGPGTRLTVL.